This TCR beta chain originates from a study of shared clonotypes between healthy human individuals. Trimming took off 4 bases at V and 0 bases at J, with 13 bases between the two ends. Per the germline V gene, CDR1 is SQVTM and CDR2 is ANQGSEA. This CDR3 contains 14 residues. Donors were Caucasian adults residing in Nashville, Tennessee, USA. As for this clone: Its antigen is undetermined.

The table came from immunoSEQ multiplex PCR; TCRdb's copy has only in-frame clones and leaves some out. The sample carries around 690,000 clones, less than 95% recorded once. Regarding the study as a whole: Sampling covered blood only; tissue repertoires likely differ.

The sample comprised memory CD8+ T cells from PBMCs. As for subset: CD45RO+ cells pooled with CCR7-negative TemRA cells. This receptor was identified in a man aged 18-30 years in good health. Some clones in this sample may be carry-over from other donors' samples. This chain uses TRBV29-1 with TRBJ2-7; D might be TRBD1 or TRBD2, each matching 5 bases. Written as DNA, the CDR3 is TGCAGCGTTGTAGGGCACGGGACCTCCTACGAGCAGTACTTC. Encoded protein: CSVVGHGTSYEQYF.